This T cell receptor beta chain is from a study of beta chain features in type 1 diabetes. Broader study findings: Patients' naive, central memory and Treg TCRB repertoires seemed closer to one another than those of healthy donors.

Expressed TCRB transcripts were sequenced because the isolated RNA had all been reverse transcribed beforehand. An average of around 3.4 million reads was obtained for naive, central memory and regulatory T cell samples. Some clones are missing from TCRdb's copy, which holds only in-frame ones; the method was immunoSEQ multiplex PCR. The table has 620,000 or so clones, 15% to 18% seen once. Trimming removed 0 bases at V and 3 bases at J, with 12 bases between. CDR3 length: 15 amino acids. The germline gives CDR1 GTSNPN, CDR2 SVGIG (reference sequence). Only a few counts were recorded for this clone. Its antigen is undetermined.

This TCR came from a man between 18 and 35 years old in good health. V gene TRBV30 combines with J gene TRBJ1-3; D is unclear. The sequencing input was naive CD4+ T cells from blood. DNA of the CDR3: TGTGCCTGGAGTGTACGTGGGTACGGTGGAAACACCATATATTTT. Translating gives CAWSVRGYGGNTIYF. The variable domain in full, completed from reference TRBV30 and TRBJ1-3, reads SQTIHQWPATLVQPVGSPLSLECTVEGTSNPNLYWYRQAAGRGLQLLFYSVGIGQISSEVPQNLSASRPQDRQFILSSKKLLLSDSGFYLCAWSVRGYGGNTIYFGEGSWLTVV.